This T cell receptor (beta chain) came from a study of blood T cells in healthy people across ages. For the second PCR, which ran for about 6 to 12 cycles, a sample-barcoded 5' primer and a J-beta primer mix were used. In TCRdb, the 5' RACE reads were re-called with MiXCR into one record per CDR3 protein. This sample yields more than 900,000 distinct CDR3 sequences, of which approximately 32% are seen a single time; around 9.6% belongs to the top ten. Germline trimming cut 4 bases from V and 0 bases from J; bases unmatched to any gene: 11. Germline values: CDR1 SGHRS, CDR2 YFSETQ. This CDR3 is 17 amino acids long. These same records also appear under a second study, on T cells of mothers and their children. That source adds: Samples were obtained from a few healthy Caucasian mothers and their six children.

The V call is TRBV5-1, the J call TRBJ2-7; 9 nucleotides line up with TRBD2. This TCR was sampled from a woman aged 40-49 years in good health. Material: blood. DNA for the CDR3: TGCGCCAGCAGCACGGTTCGGGCTAGCGGGGCCTCCTACGAGCAGTACTTC. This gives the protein CASSTVRASGASYEQYF.